This entry lists 27 T cell receptor beta chains sequenced from one sample in a study of CD8 T cells in Susac syndrome. RNA in amounts of roughly 0.5 to 1 ug was reverse transcribed with random hexamers. MiXCR, applied by TCRdb to the immunoSEQ multiplex PCR reads, yields one record per CDR3 protein. The sample has around 170,000 distinct CDR3 sequences, around 95% seen once. The sequenced sample was CD4+ T cells from PBMCs. The receptors were gathered from a human donor with Susac syndrome.

The chain joins TRBV28 to TRBJ2-3; D may be TRBD2 (5 bases). V lost 4 bases, J lost 4 bases, and 15 bases lay in between. The CDR3 covers 15 residues. The germline V gene encodes CDR1 MDHEN and CDR2 SYDVKM. The CDR3 protein is CASSSTTRIADTQYF. In DNA, the CDR3 is TGTGCCAGCAGTTCCACTACTAGGATAGCAGATACGCAGTATTTT.

The chain is built from TRBV4-1 and TRBJ2-1; TRBD2 matches at 14 bases. CDR1 is MGHRA and CDR2 is YSYEKL in the germline V gene. The CDR3 contains 18 residues. The V segment lost 3 bases and the J segment 4 bases; nucleotides outside the gene matches: 8. The CDR3, as DNA: TGCGCCAGCAGCCATGGACTAGCGGGGGGCCCTGGTTACAATGAGCAGTTCTTC. Translated: CASSHGLAGGPGYNEQFF.

This clonotype occurred once. V usage is TRBV4-2 and J usage is TRBJ1-1; 9 bases fit TRBD1. CDR1 is LGHNA, CDR2 YNFKEQ, per germline. Unmatched junction bases numbered 3, after V lost 1 base and J lost 0 bases. The length of the CDR3 is 16 residues. The CDR3 is CASSQGDRVLNTEAFF. The CDR3 DNA sequence: TGTGCCAGCAGCCAAGGGGACAGGGTGCTGAACACTGAAGCTTTCTTT.

The genes are TRBV6-6 and TRBJ1-5; D remains ambiguous. There are 9 residues in the CDR3. Between the trimmed V and J ends, which lost 8 bases and 6 bases, there was a span of 2 bases. Germline V gene sequence: CDR1 MNHNY, CDR2 SVGAGI (reference sequence). Written as DNA, the CDR3 is TGTGCCAGCGGTCAGCCCCAGCATTTT. It translates to CASGQPQHF.

J is TRBJ1-5 and V is TRBV27; the match to TRBD1 covers 11 bases. In germline, CDR1 is MNHEY, CDR2 SMNVEV (reference sequence). Trimming took 6 bases from V and 4 from J; bases not matched to a gene: 14. This CDR3 contains 18 residues. The CDR3 coding sequence is TGTGCCAGCAGAGCTCGAGACGGGACAGGGGGAGTAAATCAGCCCCAGCATTTT. It translates to CASRARDGTGGVNQPQHF.

The V and J genes are TRBV12-3 or TRBV12-4 and TRBJ1-1, with D maybe TRBD1 (5 bases). The CDR3 covers 13 residues. Trimming stripped 7 bases from V and 1 base from J, with 10 bases between. The CDR3 region has the DNA TGTGCCAGCACACCGGGGCCGAACACTGAAGCTTTCTTT. This encodes CASTPGPNTEAFF.

This chain links TRBV5-1 with TRBJ2-1; 7 nucleotides match TRBD2. This CDR3 is built from 13 residues. Unmatched junction bases numbered 3, after V lost 4 bases and J lost 5 bases. Germline loops: CDR1 SGHRS, CDR2 YFSETQ. CDR3 region: CASSGGLNNEQFF. In DNA, the CDR3 is TGCGCCAGCAGCGGGGGACTAAACAATGAGCAGTTCTTC. The full variable domain, with the rest looked up from reference TRBV5-1 and TRBJ2-1, is KAGVTQTPRYLIKTRGQQVTLSCSPISGHRSVSWYQQTPGQGLQFLFEYFSETQRNKGNFPGRFSGRQFSNSRSEMNVSTLELGDSALYLCASSGGLNNEQFFGPGTRLTVL.

The chain joins TRBV20-1 to TRBJ2-2; 8 bases match TRBD2. V trimming: 6 bases; J trimming: 0 bases; junction bases outside the gene matches: 6. There are 15 residues in the CDR3. CDR1 and CDR2 (germline): DFQATT, SNEGSKA (reference sequence). CDR3 nucleotide sequence: TGCAGTGCGAGACCCGGGGGGGCGAACACCGGGGAGCTGTTTTTT. Translated, it gives CSARPGGANTGELFF.

This chain joins TRBV30 and TRBJ1-5; unclear D gene. Looked up from germline, CDR1 is GTSNPN and CDR2 is SVGIG (reference sequence). V lost 0 bases and J 0 bases, leaving 6 bases between the germline ends. The length of the CDR3 is 14 residues. The CDR3 nucleotides read TGTGCCTGGAGTGTAAAGGGTAGCAATCAGCCCCAGCATTTT. Translating gives CAWSVKGSNQPQHF.

The rearrangement links TRBV9 to TRBJ2-3, with 9 bases that match TRBD2. Germline V gene data show CDR1 as SGDLS and CDR2 as YYNGEE. With V trimmed by 0 bases and J by 2 bases, 7 bases remained unmatched. The CDR3 is 17 amino acids. The CDR3 nucleotides are TGTGCCAGCAGCGTAGACCTGGCGGGGGGGCTCACAGATACGCAGTATTTT. It is translated as CASSVDLAGGLTDTQYF. The full variable domain, with the rest looked up from reference TRBV9 and TRBJ2-3, is DSGVTQTPKHLITATGQRVTLRCSPRSGDLSVYWYQQSLDQGLQFLIQYYNGEERAKGNILERFSAQQFPDLHSELNLSSLELGDSALYFCASSVDLAGGLTDTQYFGPGTRLTVL.

The V and J genes are TRBV20-1 and TRBJ2-1; 8 bases fit TRBD2. V dropped 3 bases and J dropped 4; count of bases not matched to a gene: 5. Germline CDR1 and CDR2: DFQATT and SNEGSKA (reference sequence). The CDR3 runs 14 residues. CDR3 bases: TGCAGTGCTAGCGGGGGGGTTGCTTACAATGAGCAGTTCTTC. Translating it yields CSASGGVAYNEQFF.

The J gene is TRBJ1-2, the V gene TRBV6-5; tentative D call: TRBD1 (6 bases). This CDR3 spans 15 amino acids. Germline loops: CDR1 MNHEY, CDR2 SVGAGI. Trimming stripped 1 base from V and 8 bases from J, with 17 bases between. The CDR3 DNA follows: TGTGCCAGCAGTTACTTAGTGGACAGCCCCCTAGGCTACACCTTC. Protein: CASSYLVDSPLGYTF.

The chain joins TRBV3-1 to TRBJ2-1; 8 nucleotides match TRBD1. The junction had 3 bases not matched to a gene; V was cut back by 1 base and J by 7 bases. This CDR3 spans 14 amino acids. CDR1 and CDR2 (germline): LGHDT, YNNKEL (reference sequence). CDR3 in amino acids: CASSQVGQVNEQFF. As DNA, the CDR3 is TGTGCCAGCAGCCAAGTGGGACAGGTAAATGAGCAGTTCTTC.

The gene calls are TRBV5-1 and TRBJ1-1; TRBD1 matches at 8 bases. The CDR3 sequence is 16 residues long. Germline CDR1 SGHRS, CDR2 YFSETQ. The V gene end was trimmed by 4 bases and the J gene end by 1 base; junction bases not matched to a gene: 9. CDR3 residues: CASSPGQGGENTEAFF. Here the CDR3 DNA reads TGCGCCAGCAGCCCCGGACAGGGAGGGGAGAACACTGAAGCTTTCTTT.

The chain combines TRBV10-2 with TRBJ1-5; no reliable D call. Deletions cut 7 bases from V and 0 bases from J, with 7 bases between. Germline CDR1 and CDR2: WSHSY and SAAADI. This CDR3 comprises 13 residues. The DNA for the CDR3 is TGCGCCAGCATGTTGGATAGCAATCAGCCCCAGCATTTT. Amino acid sequence: CASMLDSNQPQHF.

The chain links TRBV27 to TRBJ1-2; D remains ambiguous. V was shortened by 5 bases and J by 2 bases, with 9 bases between the two germline ends. The germline V gene has CDR1 MNHEY and CDR2 SMNVEV (reference sequence). The CDR3 extends over 13 amino acids. The CDR3 coding sequence is TGTGCCAGCAGTCACCAGCCGAACTATGGCTACACCTTC. It yields the protein CASSHQPNYGYTF.

V and J are TRBV11-2 and TRBJ2-7; possible D gene TRBD2, 6 bases. There are 13 residues in the CDR3. Germline V CDR1 and CDR2: SGHAT, FQNNGV. The V end lost 6 bases, the J end lost 5 bases, and 14 bases lay between the germline ends. CDR3 protein: CASSPRGGDEQYF. The DNA for the CDR3 is TGTGCCAGCAGTCCAAGAGGAGGGGACGAGCAGTACTTC.

The CDR3 region is CASSLGTGMDEQFF. The CDR3 DNA reads as TGTGCCAGCAGCTTAGGGACAGGGATGGATGAGCAGTTCTTC. The chain couples TRBV7-9 to TRBJ2-1, with 8 bases fitting TRBD1. CDR1 and CDR2 (germline): SEHNR, FQNEAQ (reference sequence). V trimming: 1 base; J trimming: 8 bases; junction bases outside the gene matches: 4. This CDR3 has 14 amino acids.

V and J are TRBV12-3 or TRBV12-4 and TRBJ2-7; no reliable D call. V lost 5 bases to trimming and J lost 4 bases, with 15 bases between them. The CDR3 covers 14 residues. The CDR3 sequence: CASSGGPFEYEQYF. The CDR3 bases are TGTGCCAGCAGTGGTGGGCCTTTCGAGTACGAGCAGTACTTC.

The CDR3 loop is CASSRGQESPLHF. CDR3 bases: TGTGCCAGCAGCAGGGGGCAGGAATCACCCCTCCACTTT. This chain uses TRBV6-2 or TRBV6-3 with TRBJ1-6; the match to TRBD1 covers 8 bases. The V gene's germline CDR1 is MNHEY and CDR2 SVGEGT. With 6 bases clipped from V and 10 bases from J, the junction kept 5 bases outside the gene matches. This CDR3 contains 13 residues.

The chain joins TRBV11-1 to TRBJ2-7; D may be TRBD2 (5 bases). Deletions cut 5 bases from V and 5 bases from J, with 19 bases between. This CDR3 is 15 amino acids long. Looked up from germline, CDR1 is SGHAT and CDR2 is FQDESV (reference sequence). CDR3 region: CASSMPRAGNHEQYF. The CDR3 nucleotides are TGTGCCAGCAGCATGCCAAGGGCCGGGAACCACGAGCAGTACTTC.

This chain links TRBV12-3 or TRBV12-4 with TRBJ1-4, with D uncertain. V was trimmed by 6 bases and J by 0 bases, leaving 8 bases between them. The CDR3 spans 14 residues. The CDR3 reads CASSLSATNEKLFF. CDR3 DNA: TGTGCCAGCAGCTTGAGTGCAACTAATGAAAAACTGTTTTTT.

J is TRBJ2-7 and V is TRBV18, with 7 bases aligning to TRBD1. Germline values: CDR1 KGHSH, CDR2 LQKENI. Trimming took 4 bases from V and 7 from J; bases not matched to a gene: 7. This CDR3 contains 13 residues. Here the CDR3 DNA reads TGTGCCAGCTCACTCCCCGGGACAGCAGAGCAGTACTTC. It codes for CASSLPGTAEQYF. The full variable domain, its missing parts supplied by reference TRBV18 and TRBJ2-7, is NAGVMQNPRHLVRRRGQEARLRCSPMKGHSHVYWYRQLPEEGLKFMVYLQKENIIDESGMPKERFSAEFPKEGPSILRIQQVVRGDSAAYFCASSLPGTAEQYFGPGTRLTVT.

This rearrangement joins TRBV7-6 to TRBJ1-6; possibly TRBD1 for D (5 bases). The CDR3 spans 15 residues. Trimming removed 0 bases from V and 9 bases from J, with 12 bases in between. The germline gives CDR1 SGHVS, CDR2 FNYEAQ. CDR3 sequence (DNA): TGTGCCAGCAGCTTAGCTCCTGTTGGGGGTTCACCCCTCCACTTT. Translating it yields CASSLAPVGGSPLHF.

This chain joins TRBV20-1 and TRBJ1-2; the match to TRBD1 covers 7 bases. Germline V lookup: CDR1 DFQATT, CDR2 SNEGSKA (reference sequence). V trimming: 5 bases; J trimming: 8 bases; junction bases outside the gene matches: 8. The CDR3 spans 12 residues. CDR3 in amino acids: CSAERTGVGYTF. The CDR3 DNA reads TGCAGTGCTGAGAGGACAGGAGTAGGCTACACCTTC.

The chain has TRBV15 and TRBJ2-1; no firm D call. The V end was cut by 0 bases, the J end by 13 bases, with 16 bases between. The germline V gene encodes CDR1 LNHNV and CDR2 YYDKDF (reference sequence). The CDR3 length is 14 residues. In DNA form, the CDR3 reads TGTGCCACCAGCAGAGAAATGCTCCCCCGAGAACAGTTCTTC. Its translation: CATSREMLPREQFF.

The V and J genes are TRBV5-6 and TRBJ2-5; D is undetermined. CDR3 length: 13 amino acids. CDR1 and CDR2 (germline): SGHDT, YYEEEE. The V end lost 3 bases, the J end lost 4 bases, and 10 bases lay between the germline ends. The chain's CDR3 is CASSYLRGETQYF. The CDR3 DNA reads as TGTGCCAGCAGCTACCTCCGCGGAGAGACCCAGTACTTC. The whole variable domain, filled in from reference TRBV5-6 and TRBJ2-5, reads DAGVTQSPTHLIKTRGQQVTLRCSPKSGHDTVSWYQQALGQGPQFIFQYYEEEERQRGNFPDRFSGHQFPNYSSELNVNALLLGDSALYLCASSYLRGETQYFGPGTRLLVL.